This T cell receptor beta chain is drawn from a study of response to subunit inactivated influenza vaccine. Whole-study results and caveats: That few new T cells are recruited by each seasonal influenza vaccination was the authors' suggestion.

A remark on this clonotype: Its target is not known.

From germline, CDR1 is SGHTA and CDR2 FQGNSA. CDR3 length equals 15 residues. V lost 1 base to trimming and J lost 0 bases, with 9 bases between them. In TCRdb, the RT-PCR reads were re-called with MiXCR into one record per CDR3 protein. The sample records 430,000 or so distinct CDR3 sequences, approximately 9.9% being singletons. This material consisted of PBMCs from blood, taken around seven weeks after vaccination. The sequence was obtained from a man between 45 and 60 years old who received an inactivated influenza vaccine. J is TRBJ2-5 and V is TRBV7-2; unclear D gene. DNA for the CDR3: TGTGCCAGCAGCTTAGGCTTACTATACCAAGAGACCCAGTACTTC. Amino acid sequence: CASSLGLLYQETQYF.